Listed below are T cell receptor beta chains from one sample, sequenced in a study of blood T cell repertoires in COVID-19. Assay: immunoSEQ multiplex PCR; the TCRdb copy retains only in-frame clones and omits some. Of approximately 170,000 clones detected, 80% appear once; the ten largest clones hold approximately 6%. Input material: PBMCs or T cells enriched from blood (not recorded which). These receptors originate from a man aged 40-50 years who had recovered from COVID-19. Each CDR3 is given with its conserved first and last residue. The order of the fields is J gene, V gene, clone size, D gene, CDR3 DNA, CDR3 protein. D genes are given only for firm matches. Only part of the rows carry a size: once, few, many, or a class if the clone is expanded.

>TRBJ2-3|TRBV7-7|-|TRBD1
TGTGCCAGCAGCTTAGGGGGACAGGGGACAGATACGCAGTATTTT
CASSLGGQGTDTQYF
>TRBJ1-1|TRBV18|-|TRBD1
TGTGCCAGCTCACCAGGACAGGGGGCCACTGAAGCTTTCTTT
CASSPGQGATEAFF
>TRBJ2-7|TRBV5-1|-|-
TGCGCCAGCAGCTTTGGAGGAGAGTACGAGCAGTACTTC
CASSFGGEYEQYF
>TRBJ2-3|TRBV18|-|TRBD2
TGTGCCAGCTCACCGACTAGCGGGACAGATACGCAGTATTTT
CASSPTSGTDTQYF
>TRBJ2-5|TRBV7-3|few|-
TGTGCCAGCAGCTTAAGCGGTTGGGAGACCCAGTACTTC
CASSLSGWETQYF
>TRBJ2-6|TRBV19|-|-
TGTGCCAGTAGCAACGCAGGGGCTGGGGCCAACGTCCTGACTTTC
CASSNAGAGANVLTF
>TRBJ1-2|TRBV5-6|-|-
TGTGCCAGCAACCGGAAGGGGTATGGCTACACCTTC
CASNRKGYGYTF
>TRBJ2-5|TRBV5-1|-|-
TGCGCCAGCAGCGGGGCGAGTATCCAAGAGACCCAGTACTTC
CASSGASIQETQYF
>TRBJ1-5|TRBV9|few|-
TGTGCCAGCAGCCCGGGGGTGACGAACGAAGGCAATCAGCCCCAGCATTTT
CASSPGVTNEGNQPQHF
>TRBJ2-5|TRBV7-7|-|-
TGTGCCAGCAGCTCCCATCTAGTAGGTGGTGAGACCCAGTACTTC
CASSSHLVGGETQYF
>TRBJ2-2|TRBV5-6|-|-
TGTGCCAGCAGCCCCCGACAAGGTGGCGGGGAGCTGTTTTTT
CASSPRQGGGELFF
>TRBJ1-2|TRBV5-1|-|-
TGCGCCAGCCAAGGGGATTTAGGCTACACCTTC
CASQGDLGYTF
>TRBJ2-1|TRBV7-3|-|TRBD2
TGTGCCAGCAGTTTACTTAGCGGGGGGTACAATGAGCAGTTCTTC
CASSLLSGGYNEQFF
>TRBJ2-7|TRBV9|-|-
TGTGCCAGCAGCGTACTCGGGACACTTGACGAGCAGTACTTC
CASSVLGTLDEQYF
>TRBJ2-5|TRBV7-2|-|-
TGTGCCAGCAGCTTAGCGGGGGGGCGAGAGACCCAGTACTTC
CASSLAGGRETQYF
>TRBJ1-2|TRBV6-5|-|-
TGTGCCAGCAGCTACCGGGGCTATGGCTACACCTTC
CASSYRGYGYTF
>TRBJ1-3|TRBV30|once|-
TGTGCCTTGCATTTGGGAGCCACCATATATTTT
CALHLGATIYF
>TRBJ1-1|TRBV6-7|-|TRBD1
TGTGCCAGCAGTCCCGACAGGGGAATCCCTGAAGCTTTCTTT
CASSPDRGIPEAFF
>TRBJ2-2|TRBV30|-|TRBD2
TGTGCCTGGAGTTTGGGACTAGCGGGGGTTAACACCGGGGAGCTGTTTTTT
CAWSLGLAGVNTGELFF
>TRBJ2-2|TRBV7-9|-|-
TGTGCCACAGGGCGTAGGGACACCGGGGAGCTGTTTTTT
CATGRRDTGELFF
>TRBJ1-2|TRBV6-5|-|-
TGTGCCATCCGCCCGGACAGCCTCTATGGCTACACCTTC
CAIRPDSLYGYTF
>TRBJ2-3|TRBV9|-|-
TGTGCCAGCAGCGTAGGTCTTACGCAGTATTTT
CASSVGLTQYF
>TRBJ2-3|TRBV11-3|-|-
TGTGCCAGCAGCTTAGGGGACAACACAGATACGCAGTATTTT
CASSLGDNTDTQYF
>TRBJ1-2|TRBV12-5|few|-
TGTGCTAGTGGTTCCTACAGCTCTAACTATGGCTACACCTTC
CASGSYSSNYGYTF
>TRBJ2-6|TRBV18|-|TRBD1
TGTGCCAGCTCACGAGGACAGGGGAGCTCTGGGGCCAACGTCCTGACTTTC
CASSRGQGSSGANVLTF
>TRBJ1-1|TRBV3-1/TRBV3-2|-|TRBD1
TGTGCCAGCAGCCAAGGCAGGGGGGCTTTCTTT
CASSQGRGAFF
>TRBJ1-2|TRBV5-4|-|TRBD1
TGTGCCAGCAGCTTGGGGAATCCGGGACAGGGCTATGGCTACACCTTC
CASSLGNPGQGYGYTF
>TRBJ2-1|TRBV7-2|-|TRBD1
TGTGCCAGCAGCTTCCGGGACAGGGTATTTGATGAGCAGTTCTTC
CASSFRDRVFDEQFF
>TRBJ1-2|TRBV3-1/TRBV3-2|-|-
TGTGCCAGCAGCCAAGAACAGGCCCTCTATGGCTACACCTTC
CASSQEQALYGYTF
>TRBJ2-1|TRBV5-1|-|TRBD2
TGCGCCAGCAGCTTTCGGTCCCAAGCGGGGGCCTACAATGAGCAGTTCTTC
CASSFRSQAGAYNEQFF
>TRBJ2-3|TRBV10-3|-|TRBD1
TGTGCCATCAGAGGACAGGGTGGCACAGATACGCAGTATTTT
CAIRGQGGTDTQYF
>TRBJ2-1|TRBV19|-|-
TGTGCCAGTAGTATAAGACTTGCCCACAATGAGCAGTTCTTC
CASSIRLAHNEQFF
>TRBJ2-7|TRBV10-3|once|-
TGTGCCATCACTGGTGGCGCCGGGGGATACTACGAGCAGTACTTC
CAITGGAGGYYEQYF
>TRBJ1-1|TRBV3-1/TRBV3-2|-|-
TGTGCCAGCAGCCTAAGACAGGTCGACACTGAAGCTTTCTTT
CASSLRQVDTEAFF
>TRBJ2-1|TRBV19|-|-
TGTGCCAGCGCCAGCCGGGGTAACTCCTACAATGAGCAGTTCTTC
CASASRGNSYNEQFF
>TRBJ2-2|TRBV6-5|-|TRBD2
TGTGCCAGCAATCTACTAGCGGGGGGTTACGGGGAGCTGTTTTTT
CASNLLAGGYGELFF
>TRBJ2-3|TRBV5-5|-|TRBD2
TGTGCCAGCAGCTTGAGACTAGCGGGGGGAACTAGCACAGATACGCAGTATTTT
CASSLRLAGGTSTDTQYF
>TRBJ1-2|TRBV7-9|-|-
TGTGCCAGCAACGAGGGAGGGACTGGGGGCTACACCTTC
CASNEGGTGGYTF
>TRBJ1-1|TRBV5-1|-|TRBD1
TGCGCCAGCAATCCGGGACAGATGGGGGAGACTGAAGCTTTCTTT
CASNPGQMGETEAFF
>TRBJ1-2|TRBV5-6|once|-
TGTGCCAGCAGCCCTAGTCCCGCCGATGGCTACACCTTC
CASSPSPADGYTF
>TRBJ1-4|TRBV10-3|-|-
TGTGCCATCAGTGACGACAGGTCTGATGAAAAACTGTTTTTT
CAISDDRSDEKLFF
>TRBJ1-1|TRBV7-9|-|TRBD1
TGTGCCAGCAGCTTAGCCGGGACAGCTCTGAACACTGAAGCTTTCTTT
CASSLAGTALNTEAFF